The 29 T cell receptor beta chains below come from one sample, sequenced in a study of relationships among human T cell subsets (dated by TCRdb to 2010 to 2012). Libraries came from multiplex PCR. The sample was run on a 454 GS FLX. TCR alpha and beta CDR3 regions were amplified from mRNA by semiquantitative ARM-PCR. In ARM-PCR, tagged nested gene-specific primers were used first, and exponential amplification was then carried out by communal superprimers. TCRdb ran its own pipeline on the public reads, namely fastp trimming at Q25 and MiXCR clone calling, and kept in-frame beta chains. Rows are combined by CDR3 protein, so each entry shows the most common genes and DNA. The sample table lists approximately 15,000 distinct CDR3 sequences, 50% to 75% of them with a count of one. The ten largest clones capture 2.1% of the sample. CD4+CD25+ regulatory T cells were selected from positively selected CD4+ cells using anti-CD25 beads.

The sample taken for sequencing was Tregs sorted from blood. The receptors were gathered from a man aged 40-49 years in good health.

This clonotype rates as medium-sized. This chain connects TRBV11-2 to TRBJ2-4; D is unclear. CDR3 length: 14 residues. Germline CDR1 is SGHAT and CDR2 is FQNNGV. V lost 5 bases and J 0 bases, leaving 8 bases between the germline ends. The chain's CDR3 is CASSRSAAKNIQYF. The CDR3 DNA follows: TGTGCCAGCAGCCGAAGTGCAGCCAAAAACATTCAGTACTTC.

This clonotype was counted a few times. V is TRBV7-9 and J is TRBJ2-7; tentatively, D is TRBD1 or TRBD2 (5 bases each). V was clipped by 7 bases and J by 1 base, with 14 bases between them. In germline, CDR1 is SEHNR, CDR2 FQNEAQ (reference sequence). The CDR3 is made up of 14 amino acids. This CDR3 is CASTLGDGSYEQYF. CDR3 in DNA: TGTGCCAGCACCCTAGGGGACGGATCCTACGAGCAGTACTTC.

The table lists this clonotype with a few counts. V is TRBV11-2 and J is TRBJ2-3; D possibly corresponds to TRBD1 (7 bases). In germline, CDR1 is SGHAT, CDR2 FQNNGV. Trimming shortened V by 4 bases and J by 4 bases, and 15 bases separated the two germline ends. The CDR3 totals 15 residues. The chain's CDR3 is CASSSRQGLADTQYF. The CDR3 DNA sequence: TGTGCCAGCAGCTCCCGACAGGGACTGGCAGATACGCAGTATTTT.

The CDR3 DNA is TGTGCCAGCACCCCATACGGGTTCCGAATCAGTTCTAATTCACCCCTCCACTTT. This codes for CASTPYGFRISSNSPLHF. The chain employs TRBV28 and TRBJ1-6, with no clear D. In germline, CDR1 is MDHEN, CDR2 SYDVKM. The V gene lost 7 bases and the J gene lost 6 bases, with 25 bases spanning the gap. This CDR3 spans 18 amino acids.

The sample holds one count of this clonotype. CDR3 in DNA: TGTGCCATCAGTGTGCGGGGAAGGACCTACGAGCAGTACTTC. This sequence encodes CAISVRGRTYEQYF. The gene calls are TRBV10-3 and TRBJ2-7, with D tentatively TRBD2 (6 bases). The CDR3 spans 14 residues. Germline V gene lookup returns CDR1 ENHRY and CDR2 SYGVKD. Trimming shortened V by 4 bases and J by 2 bases, and 12 bases separated the two germline ends.

The sample holds a few counts of this clonotype. The CDR3 bases are TGCAGTGCTAGGGCTCTCGGGACAGACTACACTGAAGCTTTCTTT. This translates into CSARALGTDYTEAFF. The chain carries TRBV20-1 and TRBJ1-1; TRBD1 matches 7 bases. Germline V lookup: CDR1 DFQATT, CDR2 SNEGSKA (reference sequence). V was clipped by 3 bases and J by 3 bases; unmatched bases: 10. This CDR3 spans 15 amino acids.

Only a few counts were recorded for this clonotype. The chain employs TRBV14 and TRBJ1-1; D gene uncertain. This CDR3 region has 15 residues. Trimming cost V 3 bases and J 1 base, with 12 bases left between them. Germline values: CDR1 SGHDN, CDR2 FVKESK. CDR3 region: CASSQDLVPNTEAFF. Written as DNA, the CDR3 is TGTGCCAGCAGCCAGGACCTAGTCCCGAACACTGAAGCTTTCTTT.

CDR3 loop: CATSPREDQPQHF. DNA for the CDR3: TGTGCCACCAGTCCCAGGGAGGATCAGCCCCAGCATTTT. This chain links TRBV24-1 with TRBJ1-5, with D possibly TRBD1 on 5 matching bases. Germline CDR1 KGHDR, CDR2 SFDVKD. The CDR3 totals 13 residues. V was trimmed by 6 bases and J by 5 bases, leaving 10 bases between them.

Written as DNA, the CDR3 is TGTGCCAGCAGCCACAACACCGGACAGGGGACTAGAGATGAGCAGTTCTTC. Encoded protein: CASSHNTGQGTRDEQFF. The V gene is TRBV14, the J gene TRBJ2-1; the D gene is possibly TRBD1 (9 bases). There are 17 residues in the CDR3. Germline-derived CDR1 and CDR2 are SGHDN and FVKESK. V was clipped by 3 bases and J by 8 bases, with 23 bases between them.

The chain has TRBV28 and TRBJ2-5; D is possibly TRBD1 (6 bases). The CDR3 is 19 amino acids. V dropped 6 bases and J dropped 2 bases, with 28 bases sitting between them. Germline-derived CDR1 and CDR2 are MDHEN and SYDVKM. CDR3 sequence reads: CASSGLEGHPGVGQETQYF. The CDR3 nucleotides are TGTGCCAGCAGCGGCTTAGAGGGACACCCCGGGGTGGGACAAGAGACCCAGTACTTC.

The rearrangement uses TRBV10-3 and TRBJ2-1, with D possibly matching TRBD2 (5 bases). Germline assignment: CDR1 ENHRY and CDR2 SYGVKD. The CDR3 length is 11 residues. The V gene lost 8 bases and the J gene lost 10 bases, with 12 bases spanning the gap. Written as DNA, the CDR3 is TGTGCCATCTCGAGGGAGAGGGAGCAGTTCTTC. Translating it yields CAISREREQFF.

The chain carries TRBV7-3 and TRBJ2-3, with a tentative D call TRBD2 (5 bases). The germline V gene encodes CDR1 SGHTA and CDR2 FQGTGA. V was shortened by 6 bases and J by 0 bases, with 13 bases between the two germline ends. The CDR3 loop spans 15 amino acids. In nucleotides, the CDR3 is TGTGCCAGCAGTTCCGGTGGGGAGAGCACAGATACGCAGTATTTT. Translated: CASSSGGESTDTQYF.

In this sample, this clonotype turned up a few times. This rearrangement joins TRBV10-3 to TRBJ2-1; D gene ambiguous. This CDR3 is built from 12 residues. Per the germline V gene, CDR1 is ENHRY and CDR2 is SYGVKD. V was pared by 3 bases and J by 7 bases, with 7 bases between. The CDR3 reads CAISELGNEQFF. The CDR3 DNA sequence: TGTGCCATCAGTGAATTGGGGAATGAGCAGTTCTTC.

The chain joins TRBV18 to TRBJ2-5; 8 nucleotides match TRBD2. Germline CDR1 is KGHSH and CDR2 is LQKENI. V was pared by 5 bases and J by 0 bases, with 8 bases of the junction left unmatched. The CDR3 totals 16 residues. The CDR3 coding sequence is TGTGCCAGCTCAACCCGGGGGGGGCCGTACCAAGAGACCCAGTACTTC. Amino acid sequence: CASSTRGGPYQETQYF.

The V gene is TRBV4-1, the J gene TRBJ2-1, with D perhaps being TRBD1 or TRBD2 (5 bases each). V dropped 0 bases and J dropped 3 bases, with 15 bases sitting between them. This CDR3 is 17 amino acids long. CDR1 is MGHRA, CDR2 YSYEKL, per germline. This CDR3 reads CASSQDPGRPGYNEQFF. CDR3 nucleotides: TGCGCCAGCAGCCAAGACCCGGGACGCCCGGGCTACAATGAGCAGTTCTTC.

This clonotype turned up a few times. The chain couples TRBV13 to TRBJ2-4; D is unresolved. With 5 bases removed from V and 6 bases from J, the gap between germline ends came to 17 bases. In germline, CDR1 is PRHDT, CDR2 FYEKMQ (reference sequence). The CDR3 is 15 residues long. The CDR3 bases are TGTGCCAGCAGCCTCCGCCTAGGACGTACAAACATTCAGTACTTC. This sequence encodes CASSLRLGRTNIQYF.

Comments on this clonotype: Germline and junction disagree at one end, which may indicate a read error. The chain employs TRBV7-9 and TRBJ2-1; possible D gene TRBD1, 6 bases. The germline V gene has CDR1 SEHNR and CDR2 FQNEAQ (reference sequence). CDR3 length: 15 residues. The CDR3 is CTSSFGQRIYNEQFF. CDR3 sequence (DNA): TGTACCAGCAGCTTTGGACAGCGAATCTACAATGAGCAGTTCTTC. The variable domain in full, completed from reference TRBV7-9 and TRBJ2-1, reads DTGVSQNPRHKITKRGQNVTFRCDPISEHNRLYWYRQTLGQGPEFLTYFQNEAQLEKSRLLSDRFSAERPKGSFSTLEIQRTEQGDSAMYLCTSSFGQRIYNEQFFGPGTRLTVL.

V is TRBV5-8 and J is TRBJ1-1; tentatively, D is TRBD1 (6 bases). In germline, CDR1 is SGHTS, CDR2 YDEGEE. The CDR3 is made up of 15 amino acids. Trimming took off 2 bases at V and 1 base at J, with 12 bases between the two ends. The CDR3 here is CASSLRGHGNTEAFF. CDR3 nucleotide sequence: TGTGCCAGCAGCTTAAGGGGACACGGGAACACTGAAGCTTTCTTT.

The chain links TRBV4-1 to TRBJ2-1; D is uncertain. The CDR3 sequence is 15 residues long. With 7 bases removed from V and 0 bases from J, the gap between germline ends came to 13 bases. Germline CDR1 is MGHRA and CDR2 is YSYEKL. CDR3 nucleotides: TGCGCCAGCACCGAGACTGCTCGCTCCTACAATGAGCAGTTCTTC. It yields the protein CASTETARSYNEQFF.

The V and J genes are TRBV20-1 and TRBJ2-1; possibly TRBD2 for D (6 bases). The CDR3 spans 13 residues. Trimming left V 2 bases short and J 9 bases short, with 14 bases between. The germline gives CDR1 DFQATT, CDR2 SNEGSKA (reference sequence). The CDR3 is CSARSGRRPEQFF. In DNA form, the CDR3 reads TGCAGTGCTAGATCGGGGAGGAGGCCTGAGCAGTTCTTC.

The chain is built from TRBV11-2 and TRBJ2-1, with 14 positions matching TRBD2. The germline V gene encodes CDR1 SGHAT and CDR2 FQNNGV. The J segment lost 1 base and the V segment lost 5 bases, leaving 7 bases of the junction unmatched. The CDR3 spans 18 residues. CDR3 sequence (DNA): TGTGCCAGCAGCCCAAGGACTAGCGGGGGGATGTCCTACAATGAGCAGTTCTTC. Its translation: CASSPRTSGGMSYNEQFF.

The chain combines TRBV19 with TRBJ1-2; D unresolved. The CDR3 runs 15 residues. The V end was cut by 4 bases, the J end by 4 bases, with 16 bases between. The germline V gene encodes CDR1 LNHDA and CDR2 SQIVND (reference sequence). CDR3 amino acids: CASSTFTGLRYGYTF. The CDR3 nucleotides read TGTGCCAGTAGTACATTTACCGGCCTTCGCTATGGCTACACCTTC.

This rearrangement joins TRBV7-9 to TRBJ2-5; D might be TRBD2 (6 bases). CDR3 length: 16 residues. Germline V gives CDR1 SEHNR, CDR2 FQNEAQ (reference sequence). V lost 1 base and J 5 bases, leaving 17 bases between the germline ends. The CDR3 DNA follows: TGTGCCAGCAGCTTAGGAACGGGGGTCTCGGGGGAGACCCAGTACTTC. Translation gives CASSLGTGVSGETQYF.

The chain is built from TRBV4-1 and TRBJ1-1; 10 nucleotides agree with TRBD1. The germline gives CDR1 MGHRA, CDR2 YSYEKL. The V gene end was trimmed by 0 bases and the J gene end by 11 bases; junction bases not matched to a gene: 6. The CDR3 totals 14 residues. The CDR3: CASSQDPGQGLAFF. The DNA for the CDR3 is TGCGCCAGCAGCCAAGATCCGGGACAGGGGCTGGCTTTCTTT.

The genes are TRBV7-6 and TRBJ2-7; D is tentatively TRBD1 or TRBD2 (5 bases each). Between the trimmed V and J ends, which lost 9 bases and 6 bases, there was a span of 12 bases. Germline lookup yields CDR1 SGHVS and CDR2 FNYEAQ. The CDR3 is made up of 11 amino acids. This chain's CDR3 is CARPRAGEQYF. The CDR3 nucleotides are TGTGCCAGGCCCAGGGCGGGCGAGCAGTACTTC.

The chain uses TRBV6-6 and TRBJ1-5, with D hard to call. V was pared by 2 bases and J by 2 bases, with 7 bases between. Germline V gene sequence: CDR1 MNHNY, CDR2 SVGAGI (reference sequence). The CDR3 totals 14 residues. The CDR3 bases are TGTGCCAGCAGTTACGGTGGAGGCAATCAGCCCCAGCATTTT. As protein: CASSYGGGNQPQHF.

This chain connects TRBV2 to TRBJ2-3; a weak D match, TRBD2 (5 bases). Trimming left V 7 bases short and J 1 base short, with 18 bases between. The CDR3 totals 16 residues. The germline gives CDR1 SNHLY, CDR2 FYNNEI. The chain's CDR3 is CASTGMYFNGTDTQYF. For the CDR3, the DNA is TGTGCCAGCACGGGGATGTATTTCAATGGCACAGATACGCAGTATTTT.

A remark on this clonotype: At one end, the junction sequence differs from germline, possibly due to a read error. The V call is TRBV7-9, the J call TRBJ2-2; D is perhaps TRBD2 (5 bases). The V gene's germline CDR1 is SEHNR and CDR2 FQNEAQ (reference sequence). The length of the CDR3 is 12 residues. DNA of the CDR3: TGTGCCAGCAGCTTAGGGGTCCGGGGAGCTGTTTTT. Residues: CASSLGVRGAVF.

The rearrangement uses TRBV4-2 and TRBJ2-7; maybe TRBD1 (6 bases). The CDR3 runs 13 residues. The germline V gene has CDR1 LGHNA and CDR2 YNFKEQ. V shed 3 bases and J shed 5 bases, with 11 bases lying between them. In nucleotides, the CDR3 is TGTGCCAGCAGCCAGCGTTCAGGGGACGAGCAGTACTTC. Translating it yields CASSQRSGDEQYF.